The T cell receptor (beta chain) described here comes from a study of control samples from healthy donors and cancer patients (dated by TCRdb to 2018 to 2021). The germline V gene (reference sequence) sets CDR1 to LGHDT and CDR2 to YNNKEL. Trimming removed 3 bases from V and 7 bases from J, leaving 10 bases between the germline ends. The CDR3 measures 14 amino acids from cysteine to phenylalanine. Just the 42-base CDR3 DNA is kept, in frame starting at base 1. As to this clone: Its antigen is still unknown. There are no base qualities to consult, and no much larger clone falls within one base.

Library preparation used the immunoSEQ multiplex PCR assay. TCRdb carries this immuneACCESS record with in-frame sequences only. Its versions omit some clonotypes, under half of them owing to an unresolved V gene in the studies checked, with the rest unexplained. In this sample the table shows approximately 69,000 clones, roughly 87% of which occur a single time. Jointly, the top ten make up over 4.5% of the sample. Rearrangement joined TRBV3-1 (or the pseudogene TRBV3-2) to TRBJ1-6; the best D guess is TRBD1, with 5 bases matching. The sequenced material came from PBMCs. This receptor was obtained from a man in his sixties with colorectal cancer. The DNA sequence follows: TGTGCCAGCAGCCACCGGACACCCAATTCACCCCTCCACTTT. Translation gives CASSHRTPNSPLHF.